The 20 T cell receptor beta chains below come from one sample, sequenced in a study of blood T cell repertoires in COVID-19. The assay was immunoSEQ multiplex PCR, and TCRdb's table has in-frame clones only and misses some. The sample contains some 400,000 clones, 75% to 90% of which appear only once. What was sequenced was PBMCs or T cells enriched from blood (not recorded which). The receptors stem from a man aged 25 to 45 who had recovered from COVID-19.

The chain links TRBV11-2 to TRBJ2-3; D is perhaps TRBD1 (5 bases). Germline values: CDR1 SGHAT, CDR2 FQNNGV. This CDR3 has 14 residues. Trimming stripped 2 bases from V and 6 bases from J, with 12 bases between. The CDR3 here is CASSLQGGVDTQYF. In nucleotides, the CDR3 is TGTGCCAGCAGCTTACAGGGCGGCGTGGATACGCAGTATTTT.

The chain uses TRBV27 and TRBJ1-4, with D tentatively TRBD1 (5 bases). With 5 bases removed from V and 0 bases from J, the gap between germline ends came to 13 bases. The V gene's germline CDR1 is MNHEY and CDR2 SMNVEV (reference sequence). CDR3 length: 16 residues. The CDR3 spells CASSTRTPATNEKLFF. In DNA form, the CDR3 reads TGTGCCAGCAGTACCCGGACACCCGCAACTAATGAAAAACTGTTTTTT.

The J gene is TRBJ1-6, the V gene TRBV11-2; TRBD1 matches 8 bases. The germline gives CDR1 SGHAT, CDR2 FQNNGV. This CDR3 has 18 amino acids. V shed 5 bases, J shed 0 bases, and the junction held 9 bases outside the gene matches. The CDR3 DNA is TGTGCCAGCAGCCCCCGGGACAGGATTAGCTCCTATAATTCACCCCTCCACTTT. Encoded protein: CASSPRDRISSYNSPLHF.

This clone was counted once. This chain uses TRBV4-1 with TRBJ2-1; 12 bases fit TRBD2. Germline V lookup: CDR1 MGHRA, CDR2 YSYEKL. The CDR3 covers 19 residues. The V and J ends lost 4 bases and 8 bases, in that order; junction bases with no gene match: 18. The CDR3 region has the DNA TGCGCCAGCAGCCTCAACCTAGCGGGGGGGGGTTTAAGGTTGTATGAGCAGTTCTTC. Translating it yields CASSLNLAGGGLRLYEQFF.

The table lists this clone with a few counts. The chain employs TRBV21-1 and TRBJ1-4; TRBD1 is taken as the D call from the table, unchecked against the DNA. TRBV21-1 represents a pseudogene. There are 16 residues in the CDR3. For the CDR3, the DNA is TGTGCCAGCAGCAAGGCTCGCCCCCCGCTTGGTGAAAAACTGTTTTTT. This translates into CASSKARPPLGEKLFF.

This sequence joins TRBV28 and TRBJ2-5, with a weak D call TRBD1 (5 bases). Germline CDR1 and CDR2: MDHEN and SYDVKM. Trimming removed 8 bases from V and 0 bases from J, with 13 bases in between. The CDR3 is made up of 14 amino acids. The CDR3 is CASGAREHQETQYF. The CDR3 nucleotides read TGTGCCAGCGGTGCCAGGGAACACCAAGAGACCCAGTACTTC.

The chain has TRBV19 and TRBJ1-2; D gene ambiguous. CDR3 size: 15 residues. Germline CDR1 reads LNHDA; CDR2 reads SQIVND (reference sequence). Trimming removed 6 bases from V and 4 bases from J, with 18 bases in between. CDR3 amino acids: CASSPSRGGIYGYTF. The CDR3 nucleotides are TGTGCCAGTAGCCCCTCTCGGGGAGGCATCTATGGCTACACCTTC.

The J gene is TRBJ1-1, the V gene TRBV5-1; D not certain. From germline, CDR1 is SGHRS and CDR2 YFSETQ. The CDR3 runs to 16 residues. Trimming pared 0 bases from V and 1 base from J, leaving 13 bases between. CDR3 in amino acids: CASSLVRGQENTEAFF. CDR3 sequence (DNA): TGCGCCAGCAGCTTGGTACGGGGTCAAGAGAACACTGAAGCTTTCTTT.

CDR3 region: CSVEEGRGYTF. The DNA of the CDR3 is TGCAGCGTGGAGGAGGGGCGGGGCTACACCTTC. The chain employs TRBV29-1 and TRBJ1-2; D perhaps matches TRBD1 (5 bases). This CDR3 region has 11 residues. Trimming left V 6 bases short and J 8 bases short, with 13 bases between. Germline assignment: CDR1 SQVTM and CDR2 ANQGSEA.

The V call is TRBV11-2, the J call TRBJ2-5; D not resolved. Trimming left V 5 bases short and J 2 bases short, with 6 bases between. Germline V CDR1 and CDR2: SGHAT, FQNNGV. The length of the CDR3 is 12 residues. CDR3 amino acids: CASSEQQETQYF. In DNA form, the CDR3 reads TGTGCCAGCAGCGAACAACAAGAGACCCAGTACTTC.

This clone was detected a few times. This rearrangement joins TRBV10-1 to TRBJ2-2, with TRBD1 as a possible D gene (6 bases). From germline, CDR1 is WNHNN and CDR2 SYGVQD (reference sequence). V was clipped by 5 bases and J by 6 bases, with 10 bases between them. The CDR3 extends over 13 amino acids. DNA for the CDR3: TGCGCCAGCAGTTCACAGGGTTCCGGGGAGCTGTTTTTT. Translation gives CASSSQGSGELFF.

V gene TRBV3-1 (or the pseudogene TRBV3-2) combines with J gene TRBJ1-5; D is unclear. Germline V gives CDR1 LGHDT, CDR2 YNNKEL (reference sequence). V lost 4 bases, J lost 6 bases, and 13 bases lay in between. The CDR3 covers 14 residues. The CDR3 loop is CASSPEGGSQPQHF. The CDR3 nucleotides read TGTGCCAGCAGCCCTGAGGGTGGGTCTCAGCCCCAGCATTTT.

The chain links TRBV19 to TRBJ1-5, with 8 nucleotides matching TRBD1. Per germline, CDR1 LNHDA and CDR2 SQIVND (reference sequence). The CDR3 contains 15 residues. V was clipped by 5 bases and J by 0 bases; unmatched bases: 3. The CDR3 here is CASSWGQVSNQPQHF. DNA for the CDR3: TGTGCCAGTAGTTGGGGACAGGTTAGCAATCAGCCCCAGCATTTT.

The rearrangement joins TRBV4-1 to TRBJ2-7; the match to TRBD2 covers 8 bases. V was pared by 8 bases and J by 5 bases, with 8 bases of the junction left unmatched. The CDR3 totals 13 residues. Germline V gene lookup returns CDR1 MGHRA and CDR2 YSYEKL. CDR3: CASRPGRADEQYF. Here the CDR3 DNA reads TGCGCCAGCCGCCCCGGGAGGGCCGACGAGCAGTACTTC.

V and J are TRBV19 and TRBJ2-6; 9 bases align to TRBD1. The CDR3 sequence is 17 residues long. With V trimmed by 7 bases and J by 2 bases, 9 bases remained unmatched. Germline V CDR1 and CDR2: LNHDA, SQIVND (reference sequence). Here the CDR3 reads CASNLGQGLAGANVLTF. For the CDR3, the DNA is TGTGCCAGTAATTTGGGACAGGGTCTAGCTGGGGCCAACGTCCTGACTTTC.

This chain joins TRBV13 and TRBJ1-5, with D possibly matching TRBD1 (6 bases). The germline CDR1 and CDR2 sequences are PRHDT and FYEKMQ (reference sequence). The V end lost 0 bases, the J end lost 1 base, and 13 bases lay between the germline ends. This CDR3 comprises 17 residues. In DNA form, the CDR3 reads TGTGCCAGCAGCTTAGGTGGACAGACGCGAAGCAATCAGCCCCAGCATTTT. Protein sequence: CASSLGGQTRSNQPQHF.

The rearrangement links TRBV18 to TRBJ2-7; 8 bases match TRBD2. There are 16 residues in the CDR3. CDR1 and CDR2 (germline): KGHSH, LQKENI. Trimming took 5 bases from V and 4 from J; bases not matched to a gene: 13. Written as DNA, the CDR3 is TGTGCCAGCTCAAATAAACCGGGACTAGTGTCGTACGAGCAGTACTTC. Translation: CASSNKPGLVSYEQYF.

The chain couples TRBV11-3 to TRBJ2-1, with 7 bases lining up with TRBD1. The CDR3 length is 15 residues. The V segment lost 0 bases and the J segment 6 bases; nucleotides outside the gene matches: 5. CDR1 is SGHNT, CDR2 YENEEA, per germline. The CDR3 DNA reads TGTGCCAGCAGCTTAGATGACGCAGGGGGCAATGAGCAGTTCTTC. Protein product: CASSLDDAGGNEQFF.

The chain employs TRBV12-3 or TRBV12-4 and TRBJ2-2; D is ambiguous. The V gene lost 4 bases and the J gene lost 11 bases, with 8 bases spanning the gap. CDR3 length: 11 residues. CDR3 sequence: CASSSVVELFF. CDR3 DNA sequence: TGTGCCAGCAGTTCGGTGGTCGAGCTGTTTTTT.

The gene calls are TRBV7-9 and TRBJ2-1, with a possible D match to TRBD2 (5 bases). This CDR3 has 10 amino acids. From germline, CDR1 is SEHNR and CDR2 FQNEAQ (reference sequence). The germline V and J ends were trimmed by 8 bases and 8 bases, with 7 bases remaining between them. In DNA form, the CDR3 reads TGTGCCAGCGCACTAGATGAGCAGTTCTTC. This encodes CASALDEQFF.